In its sample, the clone carrying this T cell receptor beta chain was seen once. This entry comes from a study of T cell responses to AZD1222 COVID-19 vaccine. At the level of the study: Pooled in the analysis were second doses at about 4 or about 12 weeks.

V was trimmed by 3 bases and J by 0 bases, leaving 15 bases between them. The CDR3 loop spans 18 amino acids. CDR1 and CDR2 from the germline V gene are SGHAT and FQNNGV. Measured with immunoSEQ multiplex PCR; TCRdb has only the in-frame clones, and not every one. Of over 150,000 clones in the sample, approximately 92% were seen once. The TCR was taken from an adult in good health. V gene TRBV11-2 combines with J gene TRBJ2-6; a possible D gene is TRBD2 (5 bases). Sequences were derived from peripheral blood, sampled on day 0 of AZD1222 vaccination. The CDR3 DNA reads TGTGCCAGCAGCTTGGGTCGGACTGAGGCCTCTGGGGCCAACGTCCTGACTTTC. It is translated as CASSLGRTEASGANVLTF.